The sequence of this T cell receptor (beta chain) was determined in a study of blood T cell repertoires in COVID-19. The overall study: Whether acute or convalescent, the COVID-19 samples came from the United States, Italy and Spain. PBMCs, B-cell-depleted T cells, or T cells provided the cDNA or gDNA that made up the material.

In the authors' workflow: Estimation of nucleated cell counts was performed using reference gene primer amplification. Sequenced by immunoSEQ multiplex PCR; TCRdb stores in-frame clones only, minus some. The V and J calls and clone size were taken over from that table, and D and trimming were inferred from the DNA. The sample comprises 90,000 to 110,000 clones, roughly 80% of which are singletons, and approximately 15% rests with the top ten. The count of this clone is one. Germline V lookup: CDR1 ENHRY, CDR2 SYGVKD. The V gene lost 3 bases and the J gene lost 8 bases, with 13 bases spanning the gap. The CDR3 runs 13 residues.

The TCR sequence derives from a woman aged 80 or over with acute or convalescent COVID-19. J is TRBJ1-2 and V is TRBV10-3; D perhaps matches TRBD1 (6 bases). Sequenced sample: peripheral blood. The CDR3 here is CAISDSDRGGYTF. CDR3 nucleotide sequence: TGTGCCATCAGTGATTCGGACAGAGGGGGCTACACCTTC.